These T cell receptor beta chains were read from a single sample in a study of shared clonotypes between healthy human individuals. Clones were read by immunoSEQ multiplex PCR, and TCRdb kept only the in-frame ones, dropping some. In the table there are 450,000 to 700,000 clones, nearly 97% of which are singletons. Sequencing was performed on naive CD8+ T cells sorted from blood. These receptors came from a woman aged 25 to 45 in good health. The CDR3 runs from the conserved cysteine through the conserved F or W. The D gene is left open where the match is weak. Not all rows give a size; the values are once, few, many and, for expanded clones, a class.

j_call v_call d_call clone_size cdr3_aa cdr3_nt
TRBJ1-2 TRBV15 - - CATRDSGEGYTF TGTGCCACCCGGGATTCGGGGGAAGGCTACACCTTC
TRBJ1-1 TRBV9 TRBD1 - CASSAQRQGRNTEAFF TGTGCCAGCAGCGCCCAGAGACAGGGTAGGAACACTGAAGCTTTCTTT
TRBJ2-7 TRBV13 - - CASSLGRVPGREQYF TGTGCCAGCAGCTTGGGGCGGGTCCCCGGAAGGGAGCAGTACTTC
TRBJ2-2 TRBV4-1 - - CASSSPGRTGELFF TGCGCCAGCAGCTCCCCGGGGAGGACCGGGGAGCTGTTTTTT
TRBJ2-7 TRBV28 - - CASSFTIVSYEQYF TGTGCCAGCAGTTTTACGATAGTCTCCTACGAGCAGTACTTC
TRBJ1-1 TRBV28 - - CASSLGPGNTEAFF TGTGCCAGCAGTTTAGGACCGGGCAACACTGAAGCTTTCTTT
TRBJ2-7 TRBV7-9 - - CASSLRTWQYF TGTGCCAGCAGCCTCAGGACTTGGCAGTACTTC
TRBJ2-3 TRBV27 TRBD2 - CASRWEAGWPADTQYF TGTGCCAGCAGATGGGAAGCGGGATGGCCAGCAGATACGCAGTATTTT
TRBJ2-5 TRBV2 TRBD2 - CASRTSGSPETQYF TGTGCCAGCAGGACTAGCGGGAGCCCAGAGACCCAGTACTTC
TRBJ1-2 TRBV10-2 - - CASNPDRANYGYTF TGCGCCAGCAATCCAGACAGAGCTAACTATGGCTACACCTTC
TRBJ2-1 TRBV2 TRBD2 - CASMGTTRNEQFF TGTGCCAGCATGGGGACTACTCGCAATGAGCAGTTCTTC
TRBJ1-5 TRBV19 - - CASSIGDQPQHF TGTGCCAGTAGTATAGGTGATCAGCCCCAGCATTTT
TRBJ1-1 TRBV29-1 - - CSVELKDWTEAFF TGCAGCGTTGAACTCAAGGATTGGACTGAAGCTTTCTTT
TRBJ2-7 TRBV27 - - CASSLGEYSYEQYF TGTGCCAGCAGTTTAGGGGAGTATTCCTACGAGCAGTACTTC
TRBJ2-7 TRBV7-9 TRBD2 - CSAGGYSYEQYF TGTTCCGCGGGAGGGTACTCCTACGAGCAGTACTTC
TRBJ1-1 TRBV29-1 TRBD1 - CSVVQGLNTEAFF TGCAGCGTAGTACAGGGGCTGAACACTGAAGCTTTCTTT
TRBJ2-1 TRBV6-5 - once CASSFLSPTYNEQFF TGTGCCAGCAGTTTTCTAAGCCCCACCTACAATGAGCAGTTCTTC
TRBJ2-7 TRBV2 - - CASSEAHEQYF TGTGCCAGCAGTGAAGCCCACGAGCAGTACTTC
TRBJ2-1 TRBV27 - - CASSITSSYNEQFF TGTGCCAGCAGTATCACTAGCAGCTACAATGAGCAGTTCTTC
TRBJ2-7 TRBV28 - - CASSLSDRVYEQYF TGTGCCAGCAGTTTGTCAGACAGAGTCTACGAGCAGTACTTC
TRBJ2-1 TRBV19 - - CASSTGSGSYNEQFF TGTGCCAGTAGTACCGGGAGCGGCTCCTACAATGAGCAGTTCTTC
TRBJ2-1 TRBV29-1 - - CSVDIRDGEQFF TGCAGCGTTGATATCAGGGACGGTGAGCAGTTCTTC
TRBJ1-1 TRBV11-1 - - CASSPDPGGNTEAFF TGTGCCAGCAGCCCAGATCCCGGGGGAAACACTGAAGCTTTCTTT
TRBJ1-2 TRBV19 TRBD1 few CASSIWTGSNYGYTF TGTGCCAGTAGTATTTGGACAGGATCTAACTATGGCTACACCTTC
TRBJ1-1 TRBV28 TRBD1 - CASSLRPPGQGAAEAFF TGTGCCAGCAGTTTACGACCACCCGGACAGGGGGCGGCTGAAGCTTTCTTT
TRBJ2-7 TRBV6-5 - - CASSRPESHYEQYF TGTGCCAGCAGCCGGCCAGAGTCCCACTACGAGCAGTACTTC
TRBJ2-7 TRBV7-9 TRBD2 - CASSSPSGSYEQYF TGTGCCAGCAGCTCGCCTAGCGGGAGTTACGAGCAGTACTTC